This T cell receptor (beta chain) was captured in a study of tumor-infiltrating lymphocytes in primary liver carcinoma. There are 14 residues in the CDR3. Germline V gives CDR1 SGHRS, CDR2 YFSETQ. Germline DNA was also extracted, with blood RNA taken from unsorted whole blood. For this clonotype: One junction end does not reproduce the germline sequence, and a read error may be involved.

cDNA specific to TCR beta was made from 500 ng of total RNA, with a constant-region primer employed for priming. Investigators got TCR beta libraries out of three nested multiplex PCR rounds, done with slightly modified ARM-PCR. In the first two PCR rounds, TRBV1-TRBV30 forward primers were paired with a C-beta reverse primer, and each round lasted around 10 cycles. One entry per CDR3 protein, called by TCRdb with MiXCR from the multiplex PCR reads. The table shows approximately 330,000 distinct CDR3 sequences, with around three fifths occurring only once. The sample was peripheral blood. The receptor was isolated from a man aged 40-55 years with primary liver carcinoma and hepatitis B virus infection. The chain carries TRBV5-1 and TRBJ2-5; no definite D call. CDR3 in amino acids: CVSSLSSSQETQYF. The CDR3 coding sequence is TGCGTCAGCAGCTTATCCAGTAGCCAAGAGACCCAGTACTTC.